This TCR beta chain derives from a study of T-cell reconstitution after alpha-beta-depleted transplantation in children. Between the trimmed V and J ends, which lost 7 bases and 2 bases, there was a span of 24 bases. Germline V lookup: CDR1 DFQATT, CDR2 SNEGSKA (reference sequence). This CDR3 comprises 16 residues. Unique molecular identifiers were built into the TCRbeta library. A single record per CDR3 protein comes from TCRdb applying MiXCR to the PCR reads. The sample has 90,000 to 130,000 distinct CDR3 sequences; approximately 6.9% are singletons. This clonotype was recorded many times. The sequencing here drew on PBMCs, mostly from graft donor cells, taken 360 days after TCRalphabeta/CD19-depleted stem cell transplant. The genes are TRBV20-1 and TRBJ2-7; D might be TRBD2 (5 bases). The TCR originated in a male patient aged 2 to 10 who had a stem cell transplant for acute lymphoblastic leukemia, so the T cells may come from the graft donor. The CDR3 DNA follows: TGCAGTGGCCAACCGGGAAAGGGCAGGAGTGCCTACGAGCAGTACTTC. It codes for CSGQPGKGRSAYEQYF.